This T cell receptor (beta chain) was captured by sequencing in a study of CD8 T cells in ankylosing spondylitis. Construction of TCR beta libraries was performed using quantitative 5'-RACE with molecular barcodes. One entry per CDR3 protein results from TCRdb running MiXCR on the 5' RACE reads. The sample contains 150,000 to 200,000 distinct CDR3 sequences, approximately 13% of which appear only once. The V gene lost 1 base and the J gene lost 2 bases, with 14 bases spanning the gap. Germline V gene lookup returns CDR1 KGHSH and CDR2 LQKENI. The CDR3 consists of 16 residues. In its sample, this clonotype was seen a few times.

The chain carries TRBV18 and TRBJ1-1; D perhaps matches TRBD1 (6 bases). The source material was blood, either unsorted or a sorted T cell fraction (not recorded which). The receptor was derived from a female donor with ankylosing spondylitis or in good health (not recorded which). CDR3 loop: CASSPRGMGANTEAFF. The CDR3 DNA is TGTGCCAGCTCACCACGAGGTATGGGGGCTAACACTGAAGCTTTCTTT.